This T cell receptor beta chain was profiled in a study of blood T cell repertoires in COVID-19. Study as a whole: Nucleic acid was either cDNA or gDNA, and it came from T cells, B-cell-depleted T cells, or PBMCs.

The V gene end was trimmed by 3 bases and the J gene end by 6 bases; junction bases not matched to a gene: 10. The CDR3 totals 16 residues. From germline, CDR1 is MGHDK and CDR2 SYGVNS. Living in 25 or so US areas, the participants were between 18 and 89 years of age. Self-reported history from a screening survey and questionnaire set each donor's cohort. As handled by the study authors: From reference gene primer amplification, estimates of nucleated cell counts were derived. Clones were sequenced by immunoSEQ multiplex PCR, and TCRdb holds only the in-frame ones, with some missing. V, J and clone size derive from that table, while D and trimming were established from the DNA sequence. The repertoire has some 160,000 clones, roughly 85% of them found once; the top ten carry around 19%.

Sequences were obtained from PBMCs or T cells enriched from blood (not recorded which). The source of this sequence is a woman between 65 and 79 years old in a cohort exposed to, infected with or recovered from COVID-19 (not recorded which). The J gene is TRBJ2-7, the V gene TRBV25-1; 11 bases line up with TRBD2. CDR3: CASSDTTSGGFSEQYF. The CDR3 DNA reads TGTGCCAGCAGTGATACCACTAGCGGGGGTTTCTCCGAGCAGTACTTC.